This T cell receptor beta chain was retrieved from a study of shared clonotypes between healthy human individuals. Regarding the study as a whole: Estimated richness was generally greater in naive than memory subsets.

CD45RO-negative, CCR7-positively selected cells formed the naive CD8 fraction, excluding terminally differentiated effector memory CD45RA+ cells. Recent vaccinations or acute infections were absent in the healthy HIV-negative adult donors. Trimming took off 6 bases at V and 4 bases at J, with 19 bases between the two ends. Germline CDR1 is MNHEY and CDR2 is SVGAGI. The CDR3 runs 15 residues. Turning to this clone: Antigen specificity is unknown.

The method was immunoSEQ multiplex PCR; TCRdb's version includes in-frame clones alone and lacks a portion of them. The sample has more than 2 million clones, roughly 93% seen once. The genes are TRBV6-5 and TRBJ2-7, with D possibly being TRBD1 (6 bases). Sequences were obtained from naive CD8+ T cells from PBMCs. The TCR originated in a man aged 18 to 29 in good health. Some clones in this sample may be carry-over from other donors' samples. The CDR3 region has the DNA TGTGCCAGCAGGAGAACAGGGAGCCCCCCATACGAGCAGTACTTC. This translates into CASRRTGSPPYEQYF.